This entry lists 21 T cell receptor beta chains sequenced from one sample in a study of cytomegalovirus exposure and HLA in healthy donors. Amplification used 60 Vbeta primers and 13 Jbeta primers. Here immunoSEQ multiplex PCR was the method, and the copy in TCRdb shows in-frame clones only, minus some. The repertoire holds hundreds of thousands of clones, with roughly 80% as singletons. Material: PBMCs. These receptors were obtained from a girl aged 2-10 years in good health and CMV-seronegative.

J is TRBJ2-5 and V is TRBV6-5; perhaps TRBD1 as D (6 bases). From germline, CDR1 is MNHEY and CDR2 SVGAGI. This CDR3 contains 14 residues. Trimming took off 6 bases at V and 0 bases at J, with 11 bases between the two ends. This CDR3 is CASRLGQHQETQYF. Here the CDR3 DNA reads TGTGCCAGCAGACTAGGACAGCACCAAGAGACCCAGTACTTC.

The chain links TRBV30 to TRBJ1-2; maybe TRBD1 (5 bases). In germline, CDR1 is GTSNPN, CDR2 SVGIG (reference sequence). The CDR3 covers 13 residues. The CDR3 DNA is TGTGCATCGAGGGGAGGGCAGATCTATGGCTACACCTTC. Protein: CASRGGQIYGYTF.

The J gene is TRBJ2-1, the V gene TRBV25-1, with a possible D match to TRBD2 (7 bases). Germline assignment: CDR1 MGHDK and CDR2 SYGVNS. V lost 10 bases and J 8 bases, leaving 18 bases between the germline ends. The CDR3 covers 13 residues. CDR3 sequence reads: CATARGGGHEQFF. The DNA for the CDR3 is TGTGCCACCGCGAGGGGAGGGGGGCATGAGCAGTTCTTC.

About this clone: Other nucleotide sequences in the sample specify the same CDR3. The chain is built from TRBV4-2 and TRBJ2-5, with 12 bases matching TRBD1. CDR3 length equals 16 residues. Looked up from germline, CDR1 is LGHNA and CDR2 is YNFKEQ. With V trimmed by 1 base and J by 4 bases, 4 bases remained unmatched. The CDR3 loop is CASSQGGTGGPETQYF. In nucleotides, the CDR3 is TGTGCCAGCAGCCAAGGAGGGACAGGGGGCCCAGAGACCCAGTACTTC.

This clone was observed a few times. The chain couples TRBV5-4 to TRBJ2-7; D uncertain. This CDR3 has 12 residues. V lost 4 bases and J lost 1, with 6 bases in between. The germline V gene has CDR1 SGHNT and CDR2 YYREEE (reference sequence). As DNA, the CDR3 is TGTGCCAGCAGCATAGAGTCCTACGAGCAGTACTTC. Protein: CASSIESYEQYF.

The chain combines TRBV5-6 with TRBJ2-5; no definite D call. CDR3 length equals 12 residues. Germline loops: CDR1 SGHDT, CDR2 YYEEEE. V lost 0 bases and J lost 5, with 5 bases in between. DNA for the CDR3: TGTGCCAGCAGCTTGGGTCGGGAGACCCAGTACTTC. Translating it yields CASSLGRETQYF.

The rearrangement links TRBV14 to TRBJ1-3; D gene unclear. CDR1 and CDR2 (germline): SGHDN, FVKESK. V gave up 4 bases and J gave up 0 bases, with 7 bases separating them. This CDR3 has 14 amino acids. CDR3 amino acids: CASSPPVSGNTIYF. The CDR3 bases are TGTGCCAGCAGCCCTCCAGTCTCTGGAAACACCATATATTTT.

The chain couples TRBV29-1 to TRBJ2-1; D call uncertain. Trimming stripped 6 bases from V and 8 bases from J, with 17 bases between. Germline values: CDR1 SQVTM, CDR2 ANQGSEA. The CDR3 spans 13 residues. CDR3 DNA: TGCAGCGTCACCCCCCCCGGGTACCATGAGCAGTTCTTC. It encodes CSVTPPGYHEQFF.

The genes are TRBV5-1 and TRBJ2-7; 8 positions match TRBD2. This CDR3 contains 15 residues. Germline lookup yields CDR1 SGHRS and CDR2 YFSETQ. Trimming removed 0 bases from V and 6 bases from J; junction bases left unmatched: 8. This CDR3 is CASSLGSAGVREQYF. For the CDR3, the DNA is TGCGCCAGCAGCTTGGGTTCAGCGGGAGTTCGCGAGCAGTACTTC.

This rearrangement joins TRBV4-1 to TRBJ2-7; possible D gene TRBD1, 5 bases. Germline V gene lookup returns CDR1 MGHRA and CDR2 YSYEKL. Trimming removed 1 base at V and 1 base at J, with 14 bases between. This CDR3 has 16 amino acids. CDR3 DNA: TGCGCCAGCAGCCAAGTGGACACACATCCTTCCTACGAGCAGTACTTC. Translation: CASSQVDTHPSYEQYF.

The genes are TRBV11-2 and TRBJ2-7, with TRBD1 matching over 7 bases. The V and J ends lost 4 bases and 6 bases, in that order; junction bases with no gene match: 6. CDR3 length equals 13 residues. Germline V gene lookup returns CDR1 SGHAT and CDR2 FQNNGV. The CDR3 reads CASSYLTGPEQYF. The CDR3 DNA follows: TGTGCCAGCAGCTACTTGACAGGGCCCGAGCAGTACTTC.

The chain recombines TRBV19 with TRBJ1-5; TRBD1 is a possible D gene (5 bases). Germline values: CDR1 LNHDA, CDR2 SQIVND (reference sequence). CDR3 length equals 15 residues. V was cut by 6 bases and J by 3 bases, with 15 bases left in between. CDR3 loop: CASRRGTGINQPQHF. The CDR3, as DNA: TGTGCCAGTAGGCGCGGGACTGGAATCAATCAGCCCCAGCATTTT.

The chain has TRBV6-5 and TRBJ1-1; D might be TRBD1 (6 bases). The CDR3 is 13 amino acids. Trimming pared 5 bases from V and 7 bases from J, leaving 14 bases between. Looked up from germline, CDR1 is MNHEY and CDR2 is SVGAGI. The CDR3 DNA is TGTGCCAGCAGTACGACAGGAGAACTTGAAGCTTTCTTT. It encodes CASSTTGELEAFF.

On this clone itself: This specimen includes other DNA sequences encoding the same CDR3. The V call is TRBV18, the J call TRBJ2-1; a possible D gene is TRBD2 (5 bases). Germline V gives CDR1 KGHSH, CDR2 LQKENI. CDR3 length equals 15 residues. Trimming pared 2 bases from V and 0 bases from J, leaving 8 bases between. CDR3 in amino acids: CASSPGLASYNEQFF. The CDR3 DNA reads TGTGCCAGCTCACCAGGACTCGCCTCCTACAATGAGCAGTTCTTC.

The genes are TRBV5-4 and TRBJ2-1; D ambiguous. V was clipped by 2 bases and J by 7 bases, with 13 bases between them. This CDR3 spans 14 amino acids. Germline loops: CDR1 SGHNT, CDR2 YYREEE (reference sequence). This CDR3 reads CASSFPGLANEQFF. DNA of the CDR3: TGTGCCAGCAGCTTTCCGGGTCTTGCTAATGAGCAGTTCTTC. Full variable domain (missing parts from reference TRBV5-4 and TRBJ2-1): ETGVTQSPTHLIKTRGQQVTLRCSSQSGHNTVSWYQQALGQGPQFIFQYYREEENGRGNFPPRFSGLQFPNYSSELNVNALELDDSALYLCASSFPGLANEQFFGPGTRLTVL.

V gene TRBV5-4 combines with J gene TRBJ2-7; D possibly corresponds to TRBD2 (5 bases). CDR1 and CDR2 (germline): SGHNT, YYREEE (reference sequence). Trimming left V 6 bases short and J 6 bases short, with 10 bases between. This CDR3 is 11 amino acids long. CDR3 DNA sequence: TGTGCCAGCACAGCAGGAGGCGAGCAGTACTTC. It yields the protein CASTAGGEQYF.

The chain's CDR3 is CASSLTANTEAFF. The CDR3 DNA sequence: TGTGCCAGCAGTTTAACAGCGAACACTGAAGCTTTCTTT. J is TRBJ1-1 and V is TRBV27; D uncertain. Trimming left V 2 bases short and J 1 base short, with 5 bases between. This CDR3 comprises 13 residues. The germline CDR1 and CDR2 sequences are MNHEY and SMNVEV (reference sequence).

The sample holds a few counts of this clone. The CDR3 DNA reads as TGTGCCTGGAGTGTTGGACAGAAAAACATTCAGTACTTC. It codes for CAWSVGQKNIQYF. The gene calls are TRBV30 and TRBJ2-4; tentative D call: TRBD1 (6 bases). This CDR3 has 13 residues. V was shortened by 0 bases and J by 4 bases, with 7 bases between the two germline ends. The germline gives CDR1 GTSNPN, CDR2 SVGIG (reference sequence).

This chain joins TRBV6-1 and TRBJ2-1; a weak D match, TRBD2 (5 bases). The germline V and J ends were trimmed by 8 bases and 10 bases, with 15 bases remaining between them. CDR1 MNHNS and CDR2 SASEGT come from the germline V gene. The CDR3 totals 12 residues. CDR3 DNA sequence: TGTGCCAGCGGGAGCGGCGCAGACGAGCAGTTCTTC. It is translated as CASGSGADEQFF.

This clone was counted once. The chain is built from TRBV23-1 and TRBJ2-5; maybe TRBD2 (7 bases). TRBV23-1 is an open reading frame, and its role is uncertain. Trimming removed 3 bases at V and 2 bases at J, with 19 bases between. CDR3 length equals 17 residues. CDR3 nucleotide sequence: TGCGCCAGCAGTCACCCGTTTCGGGGGAGGGGGCAAGAGACCCAGTACTTC. Its protein product is CASSHPFRGRGQETQYF.

V is TRBV7-9 and J is TRBJ1-2; 10 bases map to TRBD1. The length of the CDR3 is 17 residues. Germline loops: CDR1 SEHNR, CDR2 FQNEAQ (reference sequence). J gave up 2 bases and V 1 base, and 7 bases lay outside the gene matches. The CDR3, as DNA: TGTGCCAGCAGCTTAGTTCTTGGGACAGGGGCCAACTATGGCTACACCTTC. Protein product: CASSLVLGTGANYGYTF.